The 19 T cell receptor beta chains in this list originate from one sample, sequenced in a study of blood T cell repertoires in COVID-19. The protocol was immunoSEQ multiplex PCR, while the TCRdb copy is restricted to in-frame clones and leaves out a portion. The table records about 150,000 clones, just under 85% of them present only once. Source material: peripheral blood. These receptor sequences come from a woman older than 75 with COVID-19, enrolled during active disease.

The CDR3 DNA reads as TGCGCCAGCAGCAAAATCCCGGGATTTCAGCCCCAGCATTTT. Translating it yields CASSKIPGFQPQHF. The rearrangement uses TRBV5-1 and TRBJ1-5; D remains ambiguous. Trimming removed 4 bases at V and 6 bases at J, with 14 bases between. The CDR3 is made up of 14 amino acids. Germline values: CDR1 SGHRS, CDR2 YFSETQ.

The gene calls are TRBV3-1 (or the pseudogene TRBV3-2) and TRBJ2-7; D is possibly TRBD1 or TRBD2 (6 bases each). CDR3 length equals 14 residues. The germline CDR1 and CDR2 sequences are LGHDT and YNNKEL (reference sequence). Trimming removed 5 bases at V and 4 bases at J, with 15 bases between. The chain's CDR3 is CASSKGGTGYEQYF. In nucleotides, the CDR3 is TGTGCCAGCAGCAAAGGGGGGACTGGTTACGAGCAGTACTTC.

This chain links TRBV19 with TRBJ2-1; a weak D match, TRBD1 (6 bases). The V gene lost 5 bases and the J gene lost 12 bases, with 14 bases spanning the gap. The CDR3 extends over 12 amino acids. Germline V gene data show CDR1 as LNHDA and CDR2 as SQIVND (reference sequence). The CDR3 DNA is TGTGCCAGTAGTGGCACAGGGTGGAGGCAGTTCTTC. It is translated as CASSGTGWRQFF.

This chain connects TRBV5-8 to TRBJ1-5; 9 nucleotides agree with TRBD1. This CDR3 has 14 residues. The germline CDR1 and CDR2 sequences are SGHTS and YDEGEE. The junction had 4 bases not matched to a gene; V was cut back by 3 bases and J by 6 bases. The DNA of the CDR3 is TGTGCCAGCAGCTCCCGGACAGGGGCTCAGCCCCAGCATTTT. Its protein is CASSSRTGAQPQHF. Looking up the rest from reference TRBV5-8 and TRBJ1-5 gives the full variable domain: EAGVTQSPTHLIKTRGQQATLRCSPISGHTSVYWYQQALGLGLQFLLWYDEGEERNRGNFPPRFSGRQFPNYSSELNVNALELEDSALYLCASSSRTGAQPQHFGDGTRLSIL.

The rearrangement links TRBV28 to TRBJ2-3; weak D call: TRBD1 (6 bases). The germline CDR1 and CDR2 sequences are MDHEN and SYDVKM. Trimming removed 7 bases from V and 4 bases from J, with 21 bases in between. There are 16 residues in the CDR3. CDR3 sequence: CASTLRTGSLPDTQYF. The DNA of the CDR3 is TGTGCCAGCACCCTTCGCACAGGGTCTCTCCCAGATACGCAGTATTTT. The whole variable domain, remainder taken from reference TRBV28 and TRBJ2-3, is DVKVTQSSRYLVKRTGEKVFLECVQDMDHENMFWYRQDPGLGLRLIYFSYDVKMKEKGDIPEGYSVSREKKERFSLILESASTNQTSMYLCASTLRTGSLPDTQYFGPGTRLTVL.

Comment on this clone: This sample also contains other DNA sequences that code for the same CDR3. The chain joins TRBV6-5 to TRBJ1-5; perhaps TRBD1 as D (5 bases). Trimming left V 7 bases short and J 6 bases short, with 13 bases between. The germline V gene has CDR1 MNHEY and CDR2 SVGAGI. The CDR3 loop spans 13 amino acids. The CDR3: CASNQGLGQPQHF. Written as DNA, the CDR3 is TGTGCCAGCAATCAGGGTTTGGGTCAGCCCCAGCATTTT.

The CDR3 spells CASSYSLRGNTIYF. In DNA form, the CDR3 reads TGTGCCAGCAGTTACTCGTTGAGGGGAAACACCATATATTTT. V gene TRBV6-5 combines with J gene TRBJ1-3; D gene uncertain. The CDR3 sequence is 14 residues long. Looked up from germline, CDR1 is MNHEY and CDR2 is SVGAGI. Deletions cut 0 bases from V and 4 bases from J, with 7 bases between.

The chain carries TRBV24-1 and TRBJ1-2; 7 nucleotides align to TRBD1. Germline-derived CDR1 and CDR2 are KGHDR and SFDVKD. This CDR3 is built from 12 residues. The V gene end was trimmed by 12 bases and the J gene end by 2 bases; junction bases not matched to a gene: 5. CDR3 sequence: CAVSTGNYGYTF. The CDR3 DNA follows: TGTGCCGTATCGACAGGGAACTATGGCTACACCTTC.

This chain uses TRBV7-2 with TRBJ2-1; D might be TRBD2 (7 bases). V lost 5 bases and J 6 bases, leaving 20 bases between the germline ends. The CDR3 extends over 16 amino acids. From germline, CDR1 is SGHTA and CDR2 FQGNSA. The CDR3 coding sequence is TGTGCCAGCAGCCCGGGAGGTGGGACAAGACTCAATGAGCAGTTCTTC. This gives the protein CASSPGGGTRLNEQFF.

This chain uses TRBV4-1 with TRBJ2-1; D uncertain. Trimming shortened V by 0 bases and J by 9 bases, and 9 bases separated the two germline ends. The CDR3 is 13 residues long. Germline CDR1 reads MGHRA; CDR2 reads YSYEKL. The CDR3 DNA is TGCGCCAGCAGCCAAGATCAGTGGTTTGAGCAGTTCTTC. Protein product: CASSQDQWFEQFF.

The J gene is TRBJ1-5, the V gene TRBV5-4; 7 bases are a match to TRBD1. V lost 4 bases and J lost 5; bases outside the gene matches: 3. This CDR3 is 13 amino acids long. Germline V gene sequence: CDR1 SGHNT, CDR2 YYREEE (reference sequence). The CDR3 coding sequence is TGTGCCAGCAGCCCGGGACAGCATCAGCCCCAGCATTTT. Translating it yields CASSPGQHQPQHF.

This clone showed up just once. One end of the junction varies from germline; a read error may be responsible. The chain joins TRBV7-7 to TRBJ2-5; no reliable D call. The germline V gene has CDR1 SSHAT and CDR2 FNYEAQ (reference sequence). The CDR3 runs to 12 residues. CDR3 loop: CASSLNGETQYF. In DNA form, the CDR3 reads TGTGCTAGCAGTTTGAACGGGGAGACCCAGTACTTC.

V usage is TRBV7-2 and J usage is TRBJ1-1; the match to TRBD1 covers 9 bases. Losses at the gene ends were 9 bases for V and 1 base for J; bases not matched to a gene: 3. The CDR3 contains 13 residues. Looked up from germline, CDR1 is SGHTA and CDR2 is FQGNSA. The CDR3 DNA sequence: TGTGCCAGAGCGGGACAGGGGAACACTGAAGCTTTCTTT. This encodes CARAGQGNTEAFF. The whole variable domain, filled in from reference TRBV7-2 and TRBJ1-1, reads GAGVSQSPSNKVTEKGKDVELRCDPISGHTALYWYRQSLGQGLEFLIYFQGNSAPDKSGLPSDRFSAERTGGSVSTLTIQRTQQEDSAVYLCARAGQGNTEAFFGQGTRLTVV.

The V gene is TRBV7-3, the J gene TRBJ1-4; a possible D gene is TRBD1 (5 bases). The CDR3 is 18 residues long. V lost 2 bases and J 4 bases, leaving 20 bases between the germline ends. In germline, CDR1 is SGHTA, CDR2 FQGTGA. CDR3: CASSLATRGREGNEKLFF. In DNA, the CDR3 is TGTGCCAGCAGCTTAGCCACAAGGGGCAGGGAGGGTAATGAAAAACTGTTTTTT. The variable domain in full, completed from reference TRBV7-3 and TRBJ1-4, reads GAGVSQTPSNKVTEKGKYVELRCDPISGHTALYWYRQSLGQGPEFLIYFQGTGAADDSGLPNDRFFAVRPEGSVSTLKIQRTERGDSAVYLCASSLATRGREGNEKLFFGSGTQLSVL.

This sequence joins TRBV6-5 and TRBJ2-1; maybe TRBD1 (6 bases). CDR3 size: 14 residues. Germline assignment: CDR1 MNHEY and CDR2 SVGAGI. V was clipped by 5 bases and J by 2 bases, with 10 bases between them. This CDR3 is CASSTGTTYNEQFF. In DNA, the CDR3 is TGTGCCAGCAGTACTGGGACAACCTACAATGAGCAGTTCTTC.

V and J are TRBV3-1 (or the pseudogene TRBV3-2) and TRBJ2-1; 11 bases line up with TRBD2. CDR1 and CDR2 from the germline V gene are LGHDT and YNNKEL (reference sequence). Germline trimming cut 6 bases from V and 8 bases from J; bases unmatched to any gene: 9. This CDR3 spans 15 amino acids. The CDR3 protein is CASSPTSGMLDEQFF. In DNA form, the CDR3 reads TGTGCCAGCAGTCCGACTAGCGGGATGCTCGATGAGCAGTTCTTC.

This clone was counted a single time. The chain employs TRBV6-5 and TRBJ2-7; a possible D gene is TRBD1 (6 bases). CDR1 is MNHEY, CDR2 SVGAGI, per germline. The CDR3 length is 14 residues. V was pared by 7 bases and J by 2 bases, with 15 bases between. CDR3 loop: CASIPPQGTYEQYF. The CDR3 DNA reads as TGTGCCAGCATACCCCCCCAGGGGACCTACGAGCAGTACTTC.

The chain couples TRBV12-3 or TRBV12-4 to TRBJ2-1; the D gene is possibly TRBD1 (5 bases). The CDR3 loop spans 13 amino acids. V shed 3 bases and J shed 5 bases, with 8 bases lying between them. DNA for the CDR3: TGTGCCAGCAGTTTCTGGACAAACAATGAGCAGTTCTTC. Protein sequence: CASSFWTNNEQFF.

The CDR3 sequence is CATSRDLQPNTEAFF. As DNA, the CDR3 is TGTGCCACCAGCAGAGATCTACAGCCGAACACTGAAGCTTTCTTT. The chain recombines TRBV15 with TRBJ1-1; D is unclear. The ends were cut back, 0 bases at V and 1 base at J, with 9 bases in the middle. CDR3 length equals 15 residues. The germline V gene has CDR1 LNHNV and CDR2 YYDKDF (reference sequence).